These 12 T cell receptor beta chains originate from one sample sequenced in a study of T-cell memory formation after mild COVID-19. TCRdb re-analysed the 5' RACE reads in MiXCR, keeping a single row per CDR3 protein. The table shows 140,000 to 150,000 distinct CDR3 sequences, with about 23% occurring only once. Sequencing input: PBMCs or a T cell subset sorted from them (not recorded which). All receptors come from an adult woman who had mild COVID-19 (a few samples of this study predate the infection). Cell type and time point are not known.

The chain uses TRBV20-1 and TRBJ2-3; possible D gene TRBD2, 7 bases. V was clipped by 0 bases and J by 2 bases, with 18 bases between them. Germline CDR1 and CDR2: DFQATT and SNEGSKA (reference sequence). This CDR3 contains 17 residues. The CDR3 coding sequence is TGCAGTGCTAGAGATCGGAAGGGGGGGCGGACCACAGATACGCAGTATTTT. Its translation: CSARDRKGGRTTDTQYF.

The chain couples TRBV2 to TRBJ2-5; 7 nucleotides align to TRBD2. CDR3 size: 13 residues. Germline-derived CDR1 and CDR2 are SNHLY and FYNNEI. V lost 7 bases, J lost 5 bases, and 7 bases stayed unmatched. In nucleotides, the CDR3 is TGTGCCAGCACCTATCAGGGAGGGGAGACCCAGTACTTC. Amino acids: CASTYQGGETQYF.

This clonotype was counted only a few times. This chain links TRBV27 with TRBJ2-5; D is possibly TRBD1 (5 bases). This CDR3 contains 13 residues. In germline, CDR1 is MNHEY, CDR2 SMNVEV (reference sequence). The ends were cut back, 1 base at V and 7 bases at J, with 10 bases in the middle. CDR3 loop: CASSLLGQGTQYF. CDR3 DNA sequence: TGTGCCAGCAGTTTATTGGGGCAGGGGACCCAGTACTTC.

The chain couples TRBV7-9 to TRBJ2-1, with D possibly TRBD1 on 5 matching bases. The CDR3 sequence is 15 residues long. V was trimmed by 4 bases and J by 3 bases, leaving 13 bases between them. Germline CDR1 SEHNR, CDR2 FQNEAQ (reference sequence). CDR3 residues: CASSSIGVGYNEQFF. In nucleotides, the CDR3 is TGTGCCAGCAGCTCTATAGGGGTGGGCTACAATGAGCAGTTCTTC.

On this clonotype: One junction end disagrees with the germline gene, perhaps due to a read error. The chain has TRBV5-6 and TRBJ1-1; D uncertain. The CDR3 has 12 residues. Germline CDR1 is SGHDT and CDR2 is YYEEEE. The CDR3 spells CASSLRVLEDFF. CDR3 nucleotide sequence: TGTGCCAGCAGCTTGCGGGTATTAGAAGATTTCTTT.

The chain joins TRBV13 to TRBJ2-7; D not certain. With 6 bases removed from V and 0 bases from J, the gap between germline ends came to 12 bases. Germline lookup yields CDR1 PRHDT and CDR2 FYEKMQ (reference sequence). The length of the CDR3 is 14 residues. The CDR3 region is CASRQLGFSYEQYF. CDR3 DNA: TGTGCCAGCAGACAACTGGGGTTCTCCTACGAGCAGTACTTC.

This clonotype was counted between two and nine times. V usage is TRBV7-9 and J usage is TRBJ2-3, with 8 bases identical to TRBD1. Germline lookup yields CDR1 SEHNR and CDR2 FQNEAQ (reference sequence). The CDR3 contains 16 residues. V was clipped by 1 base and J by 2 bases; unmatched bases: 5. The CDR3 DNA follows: TGTGCCAGCAGCTTAGAGGGGACAGGCCCCACAGATACGCAGTATTTT. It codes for CASSLEGTGPTDTQYF.

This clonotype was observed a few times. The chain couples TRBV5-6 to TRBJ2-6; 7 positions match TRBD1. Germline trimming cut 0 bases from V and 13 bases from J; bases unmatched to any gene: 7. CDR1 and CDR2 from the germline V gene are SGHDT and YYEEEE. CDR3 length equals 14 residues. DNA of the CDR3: TGTGCCAGCAGCTTGGGAACAGGGGTAGGGGTCCTGACTTTC. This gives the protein CASSLGTGVGVLTF.

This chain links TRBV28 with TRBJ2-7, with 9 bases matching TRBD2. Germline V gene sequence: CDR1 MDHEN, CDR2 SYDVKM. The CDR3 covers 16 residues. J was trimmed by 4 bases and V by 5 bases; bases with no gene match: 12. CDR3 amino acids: CASSGIAGAPGYEQYF. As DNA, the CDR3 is TGTGCCAGCAGTGGAATAGCGGGAGCGCCGGGTTACGAGCAGTACTTC.

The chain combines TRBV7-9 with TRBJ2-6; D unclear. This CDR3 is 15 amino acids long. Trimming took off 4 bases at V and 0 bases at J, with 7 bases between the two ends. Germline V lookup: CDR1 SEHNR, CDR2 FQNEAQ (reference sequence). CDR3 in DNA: TGTGCCAGCAGCTGGCCAGTCTCTGGGGCCAACGTCCTGACTTTC. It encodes CASSWPVSGANVLTF. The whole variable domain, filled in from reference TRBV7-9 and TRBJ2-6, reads DTGVSQNPRHKITKRGQNVTFRCDPISEHNRLYWYRQTLGQGPEFLTYFQNEAQLEKSRLLSDRFSAERPKGSFSTLEIQRTEQGDSAMYLCASSWPVSGANVLTFGAGSRLTVL.

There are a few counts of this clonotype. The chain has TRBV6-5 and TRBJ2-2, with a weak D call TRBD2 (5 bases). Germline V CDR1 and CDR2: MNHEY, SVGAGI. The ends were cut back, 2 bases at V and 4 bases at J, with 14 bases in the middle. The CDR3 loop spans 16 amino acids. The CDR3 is CASSYEGLVGTGELFF. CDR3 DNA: TGTGCCAGCAGTTACGAGGGCCTAGTGGGCACCGGGGAGCTGTTTTTT.

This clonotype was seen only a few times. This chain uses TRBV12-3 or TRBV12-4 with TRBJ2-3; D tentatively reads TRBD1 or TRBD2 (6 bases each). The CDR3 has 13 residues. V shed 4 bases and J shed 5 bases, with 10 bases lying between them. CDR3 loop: CASSSRGEDTQYF. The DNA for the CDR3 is TGTGCCAGCAGTTCTAGGGGGGAAGATACGCAGTATTTT.